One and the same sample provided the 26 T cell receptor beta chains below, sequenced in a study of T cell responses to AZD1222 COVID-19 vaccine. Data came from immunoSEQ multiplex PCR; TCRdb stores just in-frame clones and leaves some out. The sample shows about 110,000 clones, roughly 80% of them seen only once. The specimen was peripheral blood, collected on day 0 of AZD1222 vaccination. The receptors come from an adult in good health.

The CDR3 loop is CASSLLVGGAYEQYF. In nucleotides, the CDR3 is TGCGCCAGCAGCTTGCTCGTCGGGGGGGCCTACGAGCAGTACTTC. The chain uses TRBV5-1 and TRBJ2-7, with 8 bases that match TRBD2. The germline gives CDR1 SGHRS, CDR2 YFSETQ. The CDR3 is 15 amino acids. Trimming removed 1 base from V and 2 bases from J; junction bases left unmatched: 5. Based on the CDR3 plus reference TRBV5-1 and TRBJ2-7, the full variable domain is KAGVTQTPRYLIKTRGQQVTLSCSPISGHRSVSWYQQTPGQGLQFLFEYFSETQRNKGNFPGRFSGRQFSNSRSEMNVSTLELGDSALYLCASSLLVGGAYEQYFGPGTRLTVT.

CDR3 in DNA: TGTGCCAGCAGCTTACGGCAGGGTAGTAAAGAGCAGTACTTC. Amino acid sequence: CASSLRQGSKEQYF. This chain uses TRBV7-2 with TRBJ2-7, with D maybe TRBD1 (5 bases). The V end lost 2 bases, the J end lost 7 bases, and 15 bases lay between the germline ends. Germline V gene data show CDR1 as SGHTA and CDR2 as FQGNSA. The CDR3 runs to 14 residues.

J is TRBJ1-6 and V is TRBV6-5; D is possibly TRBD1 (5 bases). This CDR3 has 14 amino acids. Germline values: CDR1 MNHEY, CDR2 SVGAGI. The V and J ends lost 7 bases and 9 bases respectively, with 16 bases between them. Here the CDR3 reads CASKDWGEVSPLHF. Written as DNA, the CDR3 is TGTGCCAGCAAAGATTGGGGCGAGGTTTCACCCCTCCACTTT.

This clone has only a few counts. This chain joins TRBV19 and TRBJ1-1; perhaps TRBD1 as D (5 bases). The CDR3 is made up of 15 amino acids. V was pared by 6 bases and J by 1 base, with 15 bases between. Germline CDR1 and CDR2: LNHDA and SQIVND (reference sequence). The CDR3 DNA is TGTGCCAGTAGCCGTTCGACAGCCTCGAACACTGAAGCTTTCTTT. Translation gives CASSRSTASNTEAFF.

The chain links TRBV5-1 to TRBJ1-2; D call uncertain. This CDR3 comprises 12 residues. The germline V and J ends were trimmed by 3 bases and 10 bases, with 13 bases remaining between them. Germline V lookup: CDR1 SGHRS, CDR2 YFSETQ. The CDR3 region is CASSSLVEAYTF. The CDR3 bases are TGCGCCAGCAGCTCGCTGGTTGAGGCCTACACCTTC.

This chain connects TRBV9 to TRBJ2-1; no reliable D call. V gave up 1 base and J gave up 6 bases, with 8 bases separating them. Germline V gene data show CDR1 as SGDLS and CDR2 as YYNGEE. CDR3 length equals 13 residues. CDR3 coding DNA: TGTGCCAGCAGCGTATTGAGCTCCAATGAGCAGTTCTTC. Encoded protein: CASSVLSSNEQFF.

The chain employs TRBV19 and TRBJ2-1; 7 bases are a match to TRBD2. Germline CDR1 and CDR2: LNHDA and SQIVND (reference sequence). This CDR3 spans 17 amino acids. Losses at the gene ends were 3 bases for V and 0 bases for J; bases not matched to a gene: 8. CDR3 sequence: CASSIDGGISSYNEQFF. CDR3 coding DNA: TGTGCCAGTAGTATCGACGGGGGGATAAGCTCCTACAATGAGCAGTTCTTC.

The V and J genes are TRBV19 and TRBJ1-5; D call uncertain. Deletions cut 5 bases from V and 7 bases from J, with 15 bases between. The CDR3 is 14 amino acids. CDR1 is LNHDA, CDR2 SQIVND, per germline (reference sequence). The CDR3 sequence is CASSAYTESQPQHF. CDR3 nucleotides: TGTGCCAGTAGTGCCTACACGGAAAGCCAGCCCCAGCATTTT.

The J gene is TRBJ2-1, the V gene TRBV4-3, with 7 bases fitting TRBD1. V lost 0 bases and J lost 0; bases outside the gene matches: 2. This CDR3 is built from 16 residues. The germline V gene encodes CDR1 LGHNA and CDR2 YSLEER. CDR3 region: CASSQDPGGSYNEQFF. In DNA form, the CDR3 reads TGCGCCAGCAGCCAAGACCCAGGGGGCTCCTACAATGAGCAGTTCTTC.

CDR3 region: CASSYSAGDQETQYF. CDR3 in DNA: TGTGCCAGCAGTTACTCTGCGGGGGACCAAGAGACCCAGTACTTC. This chain connects TRBV6-5 to TRBJ2-5, with 7 bases lining up with TRBD2. The trim removed 0 bases at V and 0 bases at J, leaving 1 base unmatched. The CDR3 spans 15 residues. Germline V gives CDR1 MNHEY, CDR2 SVGAGI.

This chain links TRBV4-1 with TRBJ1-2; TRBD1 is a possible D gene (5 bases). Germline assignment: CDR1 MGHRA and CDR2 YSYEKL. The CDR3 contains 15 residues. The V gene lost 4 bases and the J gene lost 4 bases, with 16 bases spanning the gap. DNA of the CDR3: TGCGCCAGCAGCCCTCCGGGGCAGTCGAGCTATGGCTACACCTTC. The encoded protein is CASSPPGQSSYGYTF.

The CDR3 coding sequence is TGTGCCAGCAGTCCCTCCGGAGGAGCCCGAGATACGCAGTATTTT. Amino acids: CASSPSGGARDTQYF. The chain has TRBV28 and TRBJ2-3, with a weak D call TRBD2 (5 bases). Trimming took 5 bases from V and 5 from J, leaving 17 bases between them. This CDR3 region has 15 residues. The germline CDR1 and CDR2 sequences are MDHEN and SYDVKM.

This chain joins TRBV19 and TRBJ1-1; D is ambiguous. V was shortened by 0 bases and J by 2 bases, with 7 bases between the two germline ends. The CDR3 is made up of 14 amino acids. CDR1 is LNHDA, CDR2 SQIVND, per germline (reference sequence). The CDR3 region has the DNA TGTGCCAGTAGTATAGACTCTACAAACACTGAAGCTTTCTTT. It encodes CASSIDSTNTEAFF. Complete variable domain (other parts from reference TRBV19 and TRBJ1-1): DGGITQSPKYLFRKEGQNVTLSCEQNLNHDAMYWYRQDPGQGLRLIYYSQIVNDFQKGDIAEGYSVSREKKESFPLTVTSAQKNPTAFYLCASSIDSTNTEAFFGQGTRLTVV.

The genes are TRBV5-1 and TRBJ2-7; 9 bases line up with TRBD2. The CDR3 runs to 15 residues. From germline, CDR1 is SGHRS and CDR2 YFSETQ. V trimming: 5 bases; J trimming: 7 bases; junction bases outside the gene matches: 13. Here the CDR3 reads CASSLAGRTPGEQYF. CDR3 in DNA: TGCGCCAGCAGTCTAGCGGGGCGGACTCCTGGGGAGCAGTACTTC.

This chain's CDR3 is CASRQNPAGGVETQYF. The CDR3, as DNA: TGTGCCAGCAGACAAAATCCCGCGGGGGGCGTCGAGACCCAGTACTTC. V is TRBV7-2 and J is TRBJ2-5, with 8 bases aligning to TRBD2. Losses at the gene ends were 6 bases for V and 5 bases for J; bases not matched to a gene: 14. This CDR3 is 16 amino acids long. Germline lookup yields CDR1 SGHTA and CDR2 FQGNSA.

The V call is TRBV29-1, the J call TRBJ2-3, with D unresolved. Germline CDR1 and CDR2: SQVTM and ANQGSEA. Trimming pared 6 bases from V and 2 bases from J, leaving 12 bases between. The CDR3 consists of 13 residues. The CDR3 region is CSVHSPNTDTQYF. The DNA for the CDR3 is TGCAGCGTACACAGCCCTAACACAGATACGCAGTATTTT.

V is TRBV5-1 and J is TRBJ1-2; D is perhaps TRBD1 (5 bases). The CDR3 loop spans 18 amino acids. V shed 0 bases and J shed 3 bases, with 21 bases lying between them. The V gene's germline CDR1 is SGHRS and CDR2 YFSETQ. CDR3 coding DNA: TGCGCCAGCAGCTTGGAGACGAACAGGTTCTTTCGGGACTATGGCTACACCTTC. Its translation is CASSLETNRFFRDYGYTF.

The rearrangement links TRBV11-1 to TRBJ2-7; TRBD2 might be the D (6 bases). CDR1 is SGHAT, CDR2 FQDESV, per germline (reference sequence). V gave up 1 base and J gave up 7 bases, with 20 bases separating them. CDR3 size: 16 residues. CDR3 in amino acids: CASSLDSLGGIKEQYF. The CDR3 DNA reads TGTGCCAGCAGCTTAGACTCCTTGGGCGGGATCAAGGAGCAGTACTTC.

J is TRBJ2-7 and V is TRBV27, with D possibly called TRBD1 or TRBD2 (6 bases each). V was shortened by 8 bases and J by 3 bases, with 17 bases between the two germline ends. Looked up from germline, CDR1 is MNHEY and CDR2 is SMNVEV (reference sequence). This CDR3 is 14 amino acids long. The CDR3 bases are TGTGCCAGCGGAATCCCACAGGGAGGCTACGAGCAGTACTTC. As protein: CASGIPQGGYEQYF.

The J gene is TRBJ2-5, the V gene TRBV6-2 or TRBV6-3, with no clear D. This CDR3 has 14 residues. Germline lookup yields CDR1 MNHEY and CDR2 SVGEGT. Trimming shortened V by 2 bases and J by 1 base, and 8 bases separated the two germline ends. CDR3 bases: TGTGCCAGCAGTTACCAGTCGGCCCAAGAGACCCAGTACTTC. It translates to CASSYQSAQETQYF.

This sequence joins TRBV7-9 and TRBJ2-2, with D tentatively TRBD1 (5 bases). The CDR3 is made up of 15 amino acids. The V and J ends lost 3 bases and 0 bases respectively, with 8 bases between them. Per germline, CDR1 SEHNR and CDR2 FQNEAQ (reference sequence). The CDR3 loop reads CASSFAGPNTGELFF. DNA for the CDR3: TGTGCCAGCAGCTTTGCAGGGCCGAACACCGGGGAGCTGTTTTTT.

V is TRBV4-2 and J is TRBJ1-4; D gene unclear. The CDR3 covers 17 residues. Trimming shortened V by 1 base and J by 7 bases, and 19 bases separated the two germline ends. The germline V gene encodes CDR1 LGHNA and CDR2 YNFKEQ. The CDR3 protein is CASSQGGLAPGSEKLFF. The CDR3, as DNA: TGTGCCAGCAGCCAAGGCGGACTGGCCCCCGGGAGTGAAAAACTGTTTTTT.

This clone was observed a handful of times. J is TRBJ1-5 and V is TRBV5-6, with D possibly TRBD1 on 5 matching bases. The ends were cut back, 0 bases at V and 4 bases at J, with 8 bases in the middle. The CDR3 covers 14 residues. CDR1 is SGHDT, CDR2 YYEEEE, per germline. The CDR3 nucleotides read TGTGCCAGCAGCTTGGGCAGGGTGAATCAGCCCCAGCATTTT. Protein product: CASSLGRVNQPQHF.

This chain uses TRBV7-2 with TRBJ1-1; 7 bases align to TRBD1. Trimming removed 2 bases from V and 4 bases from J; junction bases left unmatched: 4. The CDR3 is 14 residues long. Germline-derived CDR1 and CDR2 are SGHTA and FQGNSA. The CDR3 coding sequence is TGTGCCAGCAGCTTACAGGGGGGGAGCACTGAAGCTTTCTTT. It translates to CASSLQGGSTEAFF.

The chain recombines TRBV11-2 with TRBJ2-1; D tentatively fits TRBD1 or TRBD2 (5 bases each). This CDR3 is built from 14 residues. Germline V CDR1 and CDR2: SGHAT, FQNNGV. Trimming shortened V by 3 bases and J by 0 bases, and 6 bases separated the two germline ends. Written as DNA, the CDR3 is TGTGCCAGCAGCTTTGGGGGCTCCTACAATGAGCAGTTCTTC. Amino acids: CASSFGGSYNEQFF.

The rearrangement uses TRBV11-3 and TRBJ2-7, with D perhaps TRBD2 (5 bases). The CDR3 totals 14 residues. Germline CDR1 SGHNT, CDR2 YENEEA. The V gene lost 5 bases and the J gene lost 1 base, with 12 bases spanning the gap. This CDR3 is CASSPSGISYEQYF. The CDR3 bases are TGTGCCAGCAGCCCGTCCGGGATATCCTACGAGCAGTACTTC.